These T cell receptor beta chains were read from a single sample in a study of blood T cell repertoires in COVID-19. Repertoires were generated with immunoSEQ multiplex PCR, while TCRdb's copy carries only in-frame clones and drops some. The sample lists approximately 90,000 clones; approximately 90% were seen once. Input material: peripheral blood. These receptors all stem from a man aged 50-60 years with acute or convalescent COVID-19. CDR3s include the opening cysteine and the closing phenylalanine or tryptophan. The order of the fields is CDR3 protein, CDR3 DNA, clone size, V gene, D gene, J gene. D genes are given only for firm matches. A clone size is listed for some rows: how often the clone was seen (once, few, many), or a class if it is expanded.

CASSQSTGVGEKLFF | TGTGCCAGCAGCCAATCGACAGGGGTCGGGGAAAAACTGTTTTTT | - | TRBV7-2 | TRBD1 | TRBJ1-4
CASSSGISYEQYF | TGTGCCAGCAGCTCCGGGATCTCCTACGAGCAGTACTTC | - | TRBV5-6 | - | TRBJ2-7
CASSRTSGGASGKDEQFF | TGCGCCAGCAGTAGGACTAGCGGGGGGGCCTCTGGTAAGGATGAGCAGTTCTTC | - | TRBV5-1 | TRBD2 | TRBJ2-1
CASRLAFGHEQFF | TGCGCCAGCAGACTAGCTTTTGGGCATGAGCAGTTCTTC | - | TRBV10-2 | - | TRBJ2-1
CASSEATGLGGYTF | TGTGCCAGCAGTGAAGCGACAGGGTTGGGTGGCTACACCTTC | - | TRBV6-1 | TRBD1 | TRBJ1-2
CSASKGGNNQPQHF | TGCAGTGCTAGTAAGGGGGGGAACAATCAGCCCCAGCATTTT | - | TRBV20-1 | - | TRBJ1-5
CASSHLSGGVHTQYF | TGTGCCAGCAGCCACCTTAGCGGGGGGGTTCATACGCAGTATTTT | - | TRBV27 | TRBD2 | TRBJ2-3
CASSTGLAGPAHEQFF | TGTGCCAGCAGCACAGGACTAGCGGGGCCTGCACATGAGCAGTTCTTC | - | TRBV5-8 | TRBD2 | TRBJ2-1
CSVQQGTDTQYF | TGCAGCGTGCAACAGGGGACAGATACGCAGTATTTT | - | TRBV29-1 | TRBD1 | TRBJ2-3
CASSVGPGMNTEAFF | TGTGCCAGCAGCGTAGGGCCGGGAATGAACACTGAAGCTTTCTTT | - | TRBV9 | - | TRBJ1-1
CASSIGTGPSYGYTF | TGTGCCAGCAGCATCGGGACAGGGCCCTCGTATGGCTACACCTTC | - | TRBV7-8 | TRBD1 | TRBJ1-2
CASSGSGPEAFF | TGTGCCAGCAGTGGAAGTGGGCCTGAAGCTTTCTTT | - | TRBV2 | - | TRBJ1-1
CASSLLSAGELFF | TGTGCCAGCAGTTTACTTTCGGCCGGGGAGCTGTTTTTT | - | TRBV12-3/TRBV12-4 | - | TRBJ2-2
CASSFSVTEAFF | TGTGCCAGCAGCTTTTCAGTTACTGAAGCTTTCTTT | - | TRBV7-2 | - | TRBJ1-1
CASSPRGTGVGYTF | TGTGCCAGCAGTCCTCGGGGGACAGGGGTTGGCTACACCTTC | - | TRBV6-5 | TRBD1 | TRBJ1-2
CASSFLTGGNSPLHF | TGTGCCAGCAGTTTCCTAACTGGGGGCAATTCACCCCTCCACTTT | - | TRBV28 | - | TRBJ1-6
CASSLASPGYGSYTF | TGTGCCAGCAGCTTAGCTAGCCCCGGGTACGGTAGCTACACCTTC | - | TRBV7-2 | - | TRBJ1-2
CASRNSNQPQHF | TGTGCCAGTAGAAATAGCAATCAGCCCCAGCATTTT | - | TRBV28 | - | TRBJ1-5
CASSPGGSGGPQYF | TGTGCCAGCAGCCCTGGGGGGAGCGGGGGGCCACAGTACTTC | - | TRBV11-2 | TRBD2 | TRBJ2-5
CATTGRDGNTIYF | TGCGCCACTACTGGGAGGGATGGAAACACCATATATTTT | - | TRBV10-1 | - | TRBJ1-3
CASSRTGARGRKTQYF | TGTGCCAGCAGCCGTACAGGGGCGAGGGGGAGAAAGACCCAGTACTTC | once | TRBV5-4 | TRBD1 | TRBJ2-5
CAWRFQRDIQYF | TGTGCCTGGCGCTTCCAACGGGACATTCAGTACTTC | - | TRBV30 | - | TRBJ2-4
CASSYVADSGNTIYF | TGTGCCAGCAGTTACGTGGCAGACTCTGGAAACACCATATATTTT | - | TRBV6-5 | - | TRBJ1-3
CASSLPSGGIPYNEQFF | TGTGCCAGCAGCTTGCCGAGCGGGGGGATTCCCTACAATGAGCAGTTCTTC | - | TRBV5-4 | TRBD2 | TRBJ2-1
CASSVYGGRNTGELFF | TGTGCCAGCAGCGTCTACGGGGGGAGAAACACCGGGGAGCTGTTTTTT | - | TRBV9 | TRBD2 | TRBJ2-2
CATRLRGANTGELFF | TGTGCAACTAGGCTCCGGGGGGCGAACACCGGGGAGCTGTTTTTT | - | TRBV19 | TRBD2 | TRBJ2-2
CASSYTSPGGVQKLFF | TGTGCCAGCAGTTACACTTCGCCGGGGGGGGTACAGAAACTGTTTTTT | once | TRBV6-2/TRBV6-3 | - | TRBJ1-4
CATDNRGLSYEQYF | TGTGCCACAGATAACAGGGGGCTCTCCTACGAGCAGTACTTC | - | TRBV10-3 | TRBD1 | TRBJ2-7
CASSVNRGRRGTEAFF | TGTGCCAGTAGTGTCAACAGGGGGCGTCGAGGCACTGAAGCTTTCTTT | - | TRBV19 | TRBD1 | TRBJ1-1
CSVDSLGQLEAFF | TGCAGCGTTGACTCCCTAGGACAGCTTGAAGCTTTCTTT | once | TRBV29-1 | - | TRBJ1-1
CASSPGGRDSGYNEQFF | TGTGCCAGCAGCCCAGGGGGCCGGGACAGCGGCTACAATGAGCAGTTCTTC | - | TRBV11-3 | TRBD1 | TRBJ2-1